The clone carrying this T cell receptor (beta chain) was recorded many times. The antigen is undetermined. In germline, CDR1 is SNHLY, CDR2 FYNNEI. The CDR3 is 14 amino acids. V lost 3 bases and J 4 bases, leaving 12 bases between the germline ends. Among the patients, aged 18 to 65, hyperthyroidism was newly diagnosed and had lasted under 2 months. This entry belongs to a study of T cells in Graves' hyperthyroidism and ophthalmopathy. General study findings and limits: Ophthalmopathy onset followed model prediction by a median about six months. Most clonotypes expanded in the thyroid (above 0.001) were also present in blood.

TCR beta CDR3 region amplification was performed from RNA transcripts. A set of HTBI primers served as the primers for a first-round RT-PCR of the TCR CDR3. From the multiplex PCR reads, TCRdb called clonotypes with MiXCR, one entry per CDR3 protein. The table includes nearly 750,000 distinct CDR3 sequences, around 40% detected once. The TCR sequence derives from a woman in her 40s with Graves' hyperthyroidism. The rearrangement links TRBV2 to TRBJ1-2, with no clear D. The sequenced sample consisted of blood. The CDR3 DNA reads TGTGCCAGCAGTGAGGGCACTCTGGTCTATGGCTACACCTTC. Protein sequence: CASSEGTLVYGYTF.